This T cell receptor (beta chain) was sequenced for a study of lymphopenia after photon versus proton radiotherapy. A word on this clone: The antigen remains undetermined.

This CDR3 has 14 residues. The table came from immunoSEQ multiplex PCR; TCRdb's copy has only in-frame clones and leaves some out. Here the sample spans 25,000 to 40,000 clones, nearly 85% being singletons. Study findings and constraints: After the lymphocyte nadir, photon-treated repertoires showed oligoclonal expansion, especially of CD8+ Temra cells.

The receptor comes from a woman in her 70s with pancreatic cancer. Sequenced material: peripheral blood, taken from a patient treated with proton-based radiotherapy. This chain uses TRBV21-1 with TRBJ1-2; the table assigns TRBD1, which was not confirmed against the DNA. TRBV21-1 is deemed a pseudogene. The CDR3 sequence: CASSLPGTGNGYTF. The DNA for the CDR3 is TGTGCCAGCAGCTTACCCGGGACAGGGAACGGCTACACCTTC.